These 16 T cell receptor beta chains came from one sample sequenced in a study of blood T cells in healthy people across ages. The authors ran a second PCR of 7 to 11 cycles using a sample-barcoded 5' primer and a J-beta primer mix. MiXCR, run by TCRdb on the 5' RACE reads, gives a single entry per CDR3 protein. The sample holds some 1,800,000 distinct CDR3 sequences; about two fifths are singletons and the top ten take more than 20%. Sequencing was performed on blood. The origin of the receptors is a human donor in good health.

The rearrangement links TRBV5-6 to TRBJ1-2; 7 bases are a match to TRBD1. After removal of 4 bases from V and 2 bases from J, the junction contained 11 bases not matched to a gene. The CDR3 totals 16 residues. Germline V gives CDR1 SGHDT, CDR2 YYEEEE. DNA for the CDR3: TGTGCCAGCAGCCCCGGTGGGACAGCATACAACTATGGCTACACCTTC. Residues: CASSPGGTAYNYGYTF.

This clonotype occurred a few times. The rearrangement joins TRBV20-1 to TRBJ2-1, with D possibly matching TRBD2 (6 bases). Trimming took 6 bases from V and 10 from J, leaving 22 bases between them. Germline V lookup: CDR1 DFQATT, CDR2 SNEGSKA (reference sequence). The CDR3 has 14 residues. The CDR3 nucleotides are TGCAGTGCCTCAGGGCCAGGGAGGCCCAAAGAGCAGTTCTTC. The encoded protein is CSASGPGRPKEQFF.

J is TRBJ1-4 and V is TRBV7-2; possibly TRBD1 for D (5 bases). The V and J ends lost 5 bases and 8 bases respectively, with 15 bases between them. CDR1 and CDR2 from the germline V gene are SGHTA and FQGNSA. This CDR3 comprises 14 residues. The CDR3 sequence: CASSPGRTGEKLFF. CDR3 in DNA: TGTGCCAGCAGCCCGGGACGGACTGGAGAAAAACTGTTTTTT.

This clonotype was found a few times. This chain uses TRBV12-3 or TRBV12-4 with TRBJ2-1, with 10 bases that match TRBD2. The CDR3 is made up of 15 amino acids. V lost 3 bases, J lost 6 bases, and 5 bases stayed unmatched. The CDR3 loop is CASSFGIAGGNEQFF. Here the CDR3 DNA reads TGTGCCAGCAGTTTTGGGATAGCGGGGGGCAATGAGCAGTTCTTC.

This clonotype was recorded a few times. The chain combines TRBV29-1 with TRBJ1-2; 7 bases agree with TRBD1. Losses at the gene ends were 0 bases for V and 5 bases for J; bases not matched to a gene: 6. CDR1 SQVTM and CDR2 ANQGSEA come from the germline V gene. This CDR3 region has 14 residues. This CDR3 reads CSVEEETGSYGYTF. In DNA form, the CDR3 reads TGCAGCGTTGAAGAGGAGACAGGGTCTTATGGCTACACCTTC.

The J gene is TRBJ2-1, the V gene TRBV11-2, with D perhaps matching TRBD1 (6 bases). V gave up 3 bases and J gave up 8 bases, with 17 bases separating them. This CDR3 has 15 residues. Germline loops: CDR1 SGHAT, CDR2 FQNNGV. DNA for the CDR3: TGTGCCAGCAGCTTGAGAGTACAGGGTGGCGATGAGCAGTTCTTC. Amino acid sequence: CASSLRVQGGDEQFF.

This sequence joins TRBV6-5 and TRBJ2-7; D remains ambiguous. There are 13 residues in the CDR3. Germline-derived CDR1 and CDR2 are MNHEY and SVGAGI. Trimming cost V 0 bases and J 3 bases, with 6 bases left between them. CDR3 amino acids: CASSYSDRYEQYF. The CDR3 nucleotides read TGTGCCAGCAGTTACTCCGACCGCTACGAGCAGTACTTC.

The V and J genes are TRBV7-2 and TRBJ1-4; D unclear. In germline, CDR1 is SGHTA, CDR2 FQGNSA. Trimming took 4 bases from V and 3 from J, leaving 12 bases between them. This CDR3 spans 15 amino acids. The CDR3, as DNA: TGTGCCAGCAGCTCTAGACCGGTTGCTAATGAAAAACTGTTTTTT. Protein product: CASSSRPVANEKLFF.

The V gene is TRBV4-1, the J gene TRBJ1-2; tentatively, D is TRBD1 (6 bases). This CDR3 is 15 amino acids long. V lost 0 bases and J 7 bases, leaving 15 bases between the germline ends. Germline loops: CDR1 MGHRA, CDR2 YSYEKL. CDR3 sequence (DNA): TGCGCCAGCAGCCAAGAACGGGGGGGCGCGATTGGCTACACCTTC. This codes for CASSQERGGAIGYTF.

CDR3 in amino acids: CASSQIGARMNEQFF. DNA of the CDR3: TGCGCCAGCAGCCAGATAGGGGCTCGGATGAATGAGCAGTTCTTC. The chain couples TRBV4-3 to TRBJ2-1; weak D call: TRBD1 (5 bases). Between the trimmed V and J ends, which lost 3 bases and 7 bases, there was a span of 16 bases. CDR1 and CDR2 from the germline V gene are LGHNA and YSLEER. The CDR3 is made up of 15 amino acids.

The rearrangement links TRBV20-1 to TRBJ1-4, with 8 bases aligning to TRBD1. J gave up 6 bases and V 2 bases, and 5 bases lay outside the gene matches. Germline V gene lookup returns CDR1 DFQATT and CDR2 SNEGSKA (reference sequence). This CDR3 comprises 14 residues. The CDR3 here is CSARQGAAYEKLFF. CDR3 DNA sequence: TGCAGTGCTAGACAGGGGGCAGCCTATGAAAAACTGTTTTTT.

This clonotype was seen a handful of times. The J gene is TRBJ2-7, the V gene TRBV10-2, with D possibly being TRBD2 (6 bases). The CDR3 length is 14 residues. Germline values: CDR1 WSHSY, CDR2 SAAADI. The V end lost 6 bases, the J end lost 3 bases, and 15 bases lay between the germline ends. This CDR3 reads CASREEGSHYEQYF. The DNA of the CDR3 is TGCGCCAGCAGGGAGGAGGGATCGCACTACGAGCAGTACTTC.

The chain uses TRBV20-1 and TRBJ2-1, with 8 bases that match TRBD1. The CDR3 consists of 16 residues. Germline V gene sequence: CDR1 DFQATT, CDR2 SNEGSKA (reference sequence). V was clipped by 5 bases and J by 3 bases; unmatched bases: 12. CDR3 in amino acids: CSAPNPAGGVYNEQFF. For the CDR3, the DNA is TGCAGTGCTCCCAACCCTGCAGGGGGCGTCTACAATGAGCAGTTCTTC.

This clonotype was seen ten or more times. This sequence joins TRBV7-9 and TRBJ2-1, with TRBD2 matching 9 bases. CDR3 length: 14 residues. Losses at the gene ends were 3 bases for V and 10 bases for J; bases not matched to a gene: 7. CDR1 and CDR2 from the germline V gene are SEHNR and FQNEAQ (reference sequence). The chain's CDR3 is CASSLGGGAREQFF. CDR3 DNA sequence: TGTGCCAGCAGCTTGGGCGGGGGGGCCAGAGAGCAGTTCTTC.

V usage is TRBV24-1 and J usage is TRBJ1-5; 10 nucleotides align to TRBD1. The J segment lost 6 bases and the V segment lost 9 bases, leaving 4 bases of the junction unmatched. The germline V gene has CDR1 KGHDR and CDR2 SFDVKD. The CDR3 length is 13 residues. As DNA, the CDR3 is TGTGCCACCGGGACAGGGGCAATTCAGCCCCAGCATTTT. It encodes CATGTGAIQPQHF.

This clonotype was seen only a few times. This chain links TRBV4-1 with TRBJ2-1, with a weak D call TRBD2 (6 bases). V was pared by 1 base and J by 9 bases, with 16 bases between. The CDR3 contains 15 residues. CDR1 and CDR2 (germline): MGHRA, YSYEKL. The CDR3: CASSQVRYQGGEQFF. The CDR3 nucleotides are TGCGCCAGCAGCCAAGTTCGTTATCAGGGAGGTGAGCAGTTCTTC.